The clone carrying this T cell receptor (beta chain) was picked up many times. The antigen is undetermined. Per the study methods: Clinicopathological groups of papillary thyroid cancer showed CDR3 differences that were used to build a distant-metastasis classifier. TCRdb reprocessed the PCR reads using MiXCR. What appears here as the V and J calls and clone size reflects TCRdb's work, not the paper's. This table has tens of thousands of clones, approximately 12% appearing once. The data are from a study of metastatic and nonmetastatic thyroid tumors. As for the study in general: For malignant and benign thyroid patients, tumor or nodule tissue and blood were the sources whose repertoires were compared. The study's findings and limits: Significantly greater TCR beta diversity was reportedly found in malignant thyroid tumors than in benign nodules (in blood and tumor).

Each patient went into thyroid surgery without having received any treatment. This CDR3 is built from 16 residues. Trimming removed 1 base at V and 4 bases at J, with 17 bases between. Germline-derived CDR1 and CDR2 are SGDLS and YYNGEE. Sequences were obtained from tumor tissue. This chain links TRBV9 with TRBJ2-5; D may correspond to TRBD1 or TRBD2 (6 bases each). This TCR derives from a female donor with papillary thyroid cancer or a benign thyroid nodule (not recorded which). Some clones in this sample may be carry-over from other donors' samples. In nucleotides, the CDR3 is TGTGCCAGCAGCGTATCGGGGGCCCAAACGGGAGAGACCCAGTACTTC. As protein: CASSVSGAQTGETQYF.